Detailed here is one TCR beta chain. What it binds is unknown. The sequenced template was cDNA made from the entire isolated RNA. Generated by immunoSEQ multiplex PCR, the TCRdb table keeps only in-frame clones and is missing some. The sample has about 900,000 clones, around a sixth seen once. The data were obtained in a study of beta chain features in type 1 diabetes. CDR3 size: 14 residues. The V end lost 0 bases, the J end lost 5 bases, and 11 bases lay between the germline ends. The germline V gene encodes CDR1 LGHNA and CDR2 YSLEER. Findings and caveats of the study: Shorter templates might be favored by PCR, equally in patients and controls.

V is TRBV4-3 and J is TRBJ2-7; no definite D call. This TCR came from a woman aged 18-29 years in good health. Specimen: naive CD4+ T cells from blood. DNA of the CDR3: TGCGCCAGCAGCCAAGAACTGAGCCCCCACGAGCAGTACTTC. This translates into CASSQELSPHEQYF.